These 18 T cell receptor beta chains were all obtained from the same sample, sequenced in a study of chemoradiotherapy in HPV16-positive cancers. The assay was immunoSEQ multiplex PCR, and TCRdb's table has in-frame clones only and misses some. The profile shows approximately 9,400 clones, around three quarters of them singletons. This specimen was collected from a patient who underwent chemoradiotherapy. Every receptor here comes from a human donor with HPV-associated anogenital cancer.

The CDR3 protein is CASSTKGVAGGETQYF. DNA of the CDR3: TGTGCCAGCAGTACCAAGGGGGTAGCCGGCGGGGAGACCCAGTACTTC. The genes are TRBV6-6 and TRBJ2-5; D is perhaps TRBD1 (6 bases). Germline lookup yields CDR1 MNHNY and CDR2 SVGAGI (reference sequence). The CDR3 extends over 16 amino acids. The V gene lost 5 bases and the J gene lost 5 bases, with 21 bases spanning the gap.

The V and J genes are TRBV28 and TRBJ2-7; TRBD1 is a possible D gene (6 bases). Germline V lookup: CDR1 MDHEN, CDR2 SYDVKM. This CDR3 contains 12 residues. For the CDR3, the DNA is TGTGCGACAGTATCAGGGGCCTACGAGCAGTACTTC. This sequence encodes CATVSGAYEQYF.

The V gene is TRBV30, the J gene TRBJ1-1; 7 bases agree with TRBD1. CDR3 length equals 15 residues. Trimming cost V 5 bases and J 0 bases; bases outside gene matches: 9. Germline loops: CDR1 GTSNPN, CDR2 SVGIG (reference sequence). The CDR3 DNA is TGTGCCTGGTGGGGCGAGGGGGCTATGAACACTGAAGCTTTCTTT. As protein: CAWWGEGAMNTEAFF.

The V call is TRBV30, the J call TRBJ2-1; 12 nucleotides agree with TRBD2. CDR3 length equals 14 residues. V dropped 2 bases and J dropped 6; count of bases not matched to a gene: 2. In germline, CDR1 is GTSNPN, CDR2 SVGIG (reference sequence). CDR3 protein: CAWSLAGGSNEQFF. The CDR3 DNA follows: TGTGCCTGGAGTCTAGCGGGAGGGTCCAATGAGCAGTTCTTC.

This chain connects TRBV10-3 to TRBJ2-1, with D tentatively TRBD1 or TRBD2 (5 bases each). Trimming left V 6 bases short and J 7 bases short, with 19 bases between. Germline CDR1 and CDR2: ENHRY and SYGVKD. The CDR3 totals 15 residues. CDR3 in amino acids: CAIRAGAEFANEQFF. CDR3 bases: TGTGCCATCAGGGCCGGGGCAGAATTCGCGAATGAGCAGTTCTTC.

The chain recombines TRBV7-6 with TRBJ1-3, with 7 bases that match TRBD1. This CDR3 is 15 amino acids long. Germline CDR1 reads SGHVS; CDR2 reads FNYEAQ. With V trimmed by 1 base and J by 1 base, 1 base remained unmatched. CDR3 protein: CASSLGQGSGNTIYF. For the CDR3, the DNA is TGTGCCAGCAGCTTAGGACAGGGATCTGGAAACACCATATATTTT. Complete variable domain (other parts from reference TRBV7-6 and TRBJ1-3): GAGVSQSPRYKVTKRGQDVALRCDPISGHVSLYWYRQALGQGPEFLTYFNYEAQQDKSGLPNDRFSAERPEGSISTLTIQRTEQRDSAMYRCASSLGQGSGNTIYFGEGSWLTVV.

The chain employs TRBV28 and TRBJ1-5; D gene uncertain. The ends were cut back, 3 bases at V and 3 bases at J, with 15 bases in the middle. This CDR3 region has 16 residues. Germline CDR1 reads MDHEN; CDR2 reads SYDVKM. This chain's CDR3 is CASSFLSLYSNQPQHF. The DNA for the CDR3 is TGTGCCAGCAGTTTCCTCAGTTTATACTCCAATCAGCCCCAGCATTTT. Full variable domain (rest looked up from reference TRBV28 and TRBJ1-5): DVKVTQSSRYLVKRTGEKVFLECVQDMDHENMFWYRQDPGLGLRLIYFSYDVKMKEKGDIPEGYSVSREKKERFSLILESASTNQTSMYLCASSFLSLYSNQPQHFGDGTRLSIL.

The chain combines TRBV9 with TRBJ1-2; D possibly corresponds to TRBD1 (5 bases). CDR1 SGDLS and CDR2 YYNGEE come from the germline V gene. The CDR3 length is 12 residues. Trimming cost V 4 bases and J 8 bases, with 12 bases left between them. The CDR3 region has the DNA TGTGCCAGCAGCTTTGTGGGGCGAGGCTACACCTTC. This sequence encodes CASSFVGRGYTF.

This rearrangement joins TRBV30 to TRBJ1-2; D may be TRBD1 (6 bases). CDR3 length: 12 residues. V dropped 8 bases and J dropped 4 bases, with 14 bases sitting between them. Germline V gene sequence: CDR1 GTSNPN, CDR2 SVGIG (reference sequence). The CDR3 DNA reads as TGTGCCGTGAGGGGGATCGGCTATGGCTACACCTTC. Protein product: CAVRGIGYGYTF. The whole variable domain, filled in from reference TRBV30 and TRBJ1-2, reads SQTIHQWPATLVQPVGSPLSLECTVEGTSNPNLYWYRQAAGRGLQLLFYSVGIGQISSEVPQNLSASRPQDRQFILSSKKLLLSDSGFYLCAVRGIGYGYTFGSGTRLTVV.

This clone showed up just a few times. CDR3 in amino acids: CASSVHWTGGNTIYF. CDR3 DNA: TGTGCCAGCAGCGTTCATTGGACAGGGGGAAACACCATATATTTT. The J gene is TRBJ1-3, the V gene TRBV9, with 8 bases lining up with TRBD1. V was pared by 2 bases and J by 4 bases, with 5 bases of the junction left unmatched. This CDR3 contains 15 residues. The germline gives CDR1 SGDLS, CDR2 YYNGEE.

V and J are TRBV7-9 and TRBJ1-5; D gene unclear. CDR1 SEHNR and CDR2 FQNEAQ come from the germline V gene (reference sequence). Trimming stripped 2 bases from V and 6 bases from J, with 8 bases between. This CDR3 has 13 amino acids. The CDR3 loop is CASSLSGLQPQHF. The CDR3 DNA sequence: TGTGCCAGCAGCTTATCGGGCCTTCAGCCCCAGCATTTT.

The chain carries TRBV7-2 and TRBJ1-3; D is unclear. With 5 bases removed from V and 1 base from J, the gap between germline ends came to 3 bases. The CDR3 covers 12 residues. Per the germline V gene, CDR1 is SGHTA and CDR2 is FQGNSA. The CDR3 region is CASSQSGNTIYF. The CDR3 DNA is TGTGCCAGCAGCCAGTCTGGAAACACCATATATTTT. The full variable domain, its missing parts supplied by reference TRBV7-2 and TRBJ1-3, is GAGVSQSPSNKVTEKGKDVELRCDPISGHTALYWYRQSLGQGLEFLIYFQGNSAPDKSGLPSDRFSAERTGGSVSTLTIQRTQQEDSAVYLCASSQSGNTIYFGEGSWLTVV.

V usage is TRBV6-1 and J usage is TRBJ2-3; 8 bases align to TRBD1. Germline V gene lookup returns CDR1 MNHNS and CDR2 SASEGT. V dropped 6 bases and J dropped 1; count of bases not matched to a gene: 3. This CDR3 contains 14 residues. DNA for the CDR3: TGTGCCAGCAGAACGGACAGGGGCACAGATACGCAGTATTTT. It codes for CASRTDRGTDTQYF.

CDR3 amino acids: CASSPGGTTSYNEQFF. In DNA, the CDR3 is TGTGCCAGCAGCCCGGGCGGGACTACCTCCTACAATGAGCAGTTCTTC. The chain combines TRBV5-4 with TRBJ2-1; 7 nucleotides line up with TRBD2. Germline CDR1 and CDR2: SGHNT and YYREEE (reference sequence). The CDR3 runs 16 residues. Trimming at V came to 4 bases and at J to 0 bases, leaving 7 bases not matched to a gene.

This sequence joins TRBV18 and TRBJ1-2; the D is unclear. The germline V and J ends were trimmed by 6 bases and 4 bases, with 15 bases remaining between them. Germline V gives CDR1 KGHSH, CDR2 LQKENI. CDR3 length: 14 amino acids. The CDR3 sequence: CASSPTTQFYGYTF. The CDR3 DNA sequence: TGTGCCAGCTCCCCTACAACACAATTCTATGGCTACACCTTC.

Written as DNA, the CDR3 is TGTGCCAGCAGCCAAACCCCAGAAGACCCTGAATCGTGGTCCTACGAGCAGTACTTC. Amino acids: CASSQTPEDPESWSYEQYF. V usage is TRBV4-2 and J usage is TRBJ2-7, with D unclear. Germline V CDR1 and CDR2: LGHNA, YNFKEQ. Trimming took 2 bases from V and 1 from J, leaving 24 bases between them. The length of the CDR3 is 19 residues.

The chain's CDR3 is CASSQDILVGGLYGYTF. The DNA of the CDR3 is TGTGCCAGCAGCCAAGATATTTTGGTGGGGGGCCTCTATGGCTACACCTTC. This sequence joins TRBV14 and TRBJ1-2; D is perhaps TRBD1 (6 bases). V gave up 0 bases and J gave up 4 bases, with 18 bases separating them. Looked up from germline, CDR1 is SGHDN and CDR2 is FVKESK. The CDR3 has 17 residues.

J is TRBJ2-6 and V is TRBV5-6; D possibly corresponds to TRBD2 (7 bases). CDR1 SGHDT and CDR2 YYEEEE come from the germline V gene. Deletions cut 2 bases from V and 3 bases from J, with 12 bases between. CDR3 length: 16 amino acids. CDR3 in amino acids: CASSFAGARGANVLTF. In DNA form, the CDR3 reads TGTGCCAGCAGCTTCGCGGGGGCGCGTGGGGCCAACGTCCTGACTTTC.